The 20 T cell receptor beta chains listed next were all sequenced from one sample in a study of read filtering for tumor transcriptome and immune sequencing. Molecular barcoded adaptors covering alpha/delta and beta/gamma chains were used on 400 to 450 ng RNA. TCRdb analysed the reads with MiXCR anew, one entry per CDR3 protein. The repertoire holds about 86,000 distinct CDR3 sequences, 9% to 15% seen once, with about 15% in the top ten. The sequencing input was a population of CD138-negative cells sorted from bone marrow. These receptors came from a donor at least 40 years old with multiple myeloma.

This clonotype was counted ten times or more. V and J are TRBV29-1 and TRBJ2-7; 11 positions agree with TRBD1. From germline, CDR1 is SQVTM and CDR2 ANQGSEA. V was pared by 5 bases and J by 5 bases, with 8 bases of the junction left unmatched. This CDR3 is 14 amino acids long. The CDR3 bases are TGCAGCGTTCACACAGGACAGGGGGCCGACGAGCAGTACTTC. Its protein is CSVHTGQGADEQYF.

With respect to this clonotype: A far larger clone is one nucleotide away, so this likely arose from a read error. The CDR3 DNA reads as TGTGCCAGCAGTTGCATCAATGAGCAGTTCTTC. The encoded protein is CASSCINEQFF. The V call is TRBV12-3 or TRBV12-4, the J call TRBJ2-1; D call uncertain. The CDR3 spans 11 residues. V lost 4 bases and J lost 6, with 4 bases in between.

The gene calls are TRBV2 and TRBJ2-4, with D uncertain. Trimming removed 4 bases from V and 3 bases from J, with 16 bases in between. In germline, CDR1 is SNHLY, CDR2 FYNNEI. The CDR3 extends over 16 amino acids. CDR3 loop: CASSVLNIRNKNIQYF. CDR3 in DNA: TGTGCCAGCAGTGTCTTGAACATCCGTAACAAAAACATTCAGTACTTC.

The table lists this clonotype with many counts. The chain is built from TRBV7-2 and TRBJ2-3, with D possibly matching TRBD1 (6 bases). The J call is uncertain, as TRBJ1-5 better fits the DNA end. CDR1 SGHTA and CDR2 FQGNSA come from the germline V gene. The CDR3 is 14 amino acids. CDR3 bases: TGTGCCAGCAGCTTAGACGGGGGCACAGATACGCAGCATTTT. The encoded protein is CASSLDGGTDTQHF.

About this clonotype itself: With a much larger clone just one base away, this may be a read error. This chain connects TRBV20-1 to TRBJ2-2; either TRBD1 or TRBD2 may fit D (5 bases each). The CDR3 runs 15 residues. CDR1 is DFQATT, CDR2 SNEGSKA, per germline (reference sequence). Here the CDR3 reads CSAGFGGVGTGKLFF. The CDR3 DNA reads as TGCAGTGCGGGATTTGGGGGAGTCGGCACCGGGAAGCTGTTTTTT.

This clonotype was counted many times. This chain links TRBV18 with TRBJ2-7; D uncertain. The CDR3 is made up of 13 amino acids. Germline V lookup: CDR1 KGHSH, CDR2 LQKENI. V was shortened by 3 bases and J by 5 bases, with 11 bases between the two germline ends. This CDR3 reads CASSPGILDEQYF. DNA for the CDR3: TGTGCCAGCTCACCGGGGATACTCGACGAGCAGTACTTC.

The sample holds many counts of this clonotype. The chain joins TRBV28 to TRBJ2-7, with a weak D call TRBD1 (6 bases). The CDR3 is 13 residues long. Germline V gene data show CDR1 as MDHEN and CDR2 as SYDVKM. V lost 3 bases and J lost 6, with 12 bases in between. The CDR3, as DNA: TGTGCCAGCAGTTTGATACAGGGTGGCGAGCAGTACTTC. Translating it yields CASSLIQGGEQYF. Drawing the rest from reference TRBV28 and TRBJ2-7, the complete variable domain is DVKVTQSSRYLVKRTGEKVFLECVQDMDHENMFWYRQDPGLGLRLIYFSYDVKMKEKGDIPEGYSVSREKKERFSLILESASTNQTSMYLCASSLIQGGEQYFGPGTRLTVT.

This clonotype was recorded at least ten times. V and J are TRBV5-4 and TRBJ2-5, with 9 bases matching TRBD1. Germline V gene data show CDR1 as SGHNT and CDR2 as YYREEE (reference sequence). J gave up 2 bases and V 6 bases, and 8 bases lay outside the gene matches. The CDR3 spans 15 residues. The CDR3 coding sequence is TGTGCCAGCACCCTGGGGGGACAGGGACAAGAGACCCAGTACTTC. It encodes CASTLGGQGQETQYF.

This clonotype was observed many times. The CDR3 region has the DNA TGTGCCAGCAGTGAGGGGGGCGAGCAGTACTTC. Protein sequence: CASSEGGEQYF. V usage is TRBV2 and J usage is TRBJ2-7; a possible D gene is TRBD2 (6 bases). The CDR3 consists of 11 residues. Per the germline V gene, CDR1 is SNHLY and CDR2 is FYNNEI. Trimming removed 3 bases at V and 6 bases at J, with 6 bases between.

This clonotype appeared a few times. This could be a read error, since a much larger clone is one nucleotide away. V usage is TRBV6-5 and J usage is TRBJ2-7; D remains ambiguous. Germline CDR1 MNHEY, CDR2 SVGAGI. There are 19 residues in the CDR3. V lost 7 bases, J lost 1 base, and 29 bases lay in between. CDR3 amino acids: CASTPRGPKGILGSYEQYF. CDR3 sequence (DNA): TGTGCCAGCACCCCCAGAGGCCCTAAAGGGATCTTAGGGTCCTACGAGCAGTACTTC.

This clonotype was detected many times. The chain has TRBV29-1 and TRBJ2-1, with TRBD2 matching 10 bases. Germline loops: CDR1 SQVTM, CDR2 ANQGSEA. Trimming took 1 base from V and 3 from J; bases not matched to a gene: 3. CDR3 length: 15 amino acids. CDR3 sequence: CSVEARLAGYNEQFF. CDR3 sequence (DNA): TGCAGCGTTGAAGCCCGACTAGCGGGCTACAATGAGCAGTTCTTC.

This clonotype was seen a handful of times. The chain has TRBV9 and TRBJ1-3; D is ambiguous. Germline V lookup: CDR1 SGDLS, CDR2 YYNGEE. The CDR3 covers 15 residues. Trimming stripped 0 bases from V and 3 bases from J, with 10 bases between. DNA of the CDR3: TGTGCCAGCAGCGTAGGGCCCGAGGTTGGAAACACCATATATTTT. This gives the protein CASSVGPEVGNTIYF.

This clonotype was recorded many times. V and J are TRBV20-1 and TRBJ2-2, with D unresolved. V lost 0 bases and J 2 bases, leaving 13 bases between the germline ends. CDR1 is DFQATT and CDR2 is SNEGSKA in the germline V gene (reference sequence). This CDR3 spans 16 amino acids. DNA of the CDR3: TGCAGTGCTAGAGATGTACGGGTAGAAAACACCGGGGAGCTGTTTTTT. Translation: CSARDVRVENTGELFF.

This clonotype was observed a few times. A read error is possible here, since a much larger clone lies one base away. This sequence joins TRBV20-1 and TRBJ2-7; D tentatively fits TRBD1 or TRBD2 (5 bases each). This CDR3 has 14 residues. CDR1 and CDR2 (germline): DFQATT, SNEGSKA (reference sequence). The CDR3 region has the DNA TGCAGTGCTAGAGGGGACCCTCTCTCCTACGAGCAGCACTTC. It encodes CSARGDPLSYEQHF.

About this clonotype: Without the conserved terminal phenylalanine or tryptophan, this CDR3 likely stems from a read error. V gene TRBV20-1 combines with J gene TRBJ2-3, with D perhaps assigned TRBD1 or TRBD2 (5 bases each). This CDR3 region has 12 residues. From germline, CDR1 is DFQATT and CDR2 SNEGSKA (reference sequence). The CDR3 nucleotides are TGCAGCGCTAGTCAGGGAGTAGATACGCAGTATCTT. As protein: CSASQGVDTQYL.

Comments on this clonotype: Since no conserved phenylalanine or tryptophan closes the CDR3, a read error is the likely cause. V usage is TRBV12-3 or TRBV12-4 and J usage is TRBJ1-1; maybe TRBD1 (5 bases). The V and J ends lost 0 bases and 2 bases respectively, with 7 bases between them. The CDR3 is made up of 14 amino acids. The CDR3 nucleotides read TGTGCCAGCAGTTTAGCCGGGACTAACACTGAAGCTTTCCTT. Its protein is CASSLAGTNTEAFL.

This clonotype was recorded many times. CDR3: CSVVRGATYNEQFF. The CDR3 DNA reads TGCAGCGTTGTGAGGGGGGCTACCTACAATGAGCAGTTCTTC. This rearrangement joins TRBV29-1 to TRBJ2-1; D could derive from TRBD1 or TRBD2 (6 bases each). The V and J ends lost 4 bases and 2 bases respectively, with 12 bases between them. Germline CDR1 is SQVTM and CDR2 is ANQGSEA. The CDR3 extends over 14 amino acids.

This clonotype has just a few counts. Possible read error: a much larger clone is one base away. The chain uses TRBV7-9 and TRBJ1-1; D uncertain. The CDR3 is made up of 11 amino acids. Germline CDR1 is SEHNR and CDR2 is FQNEAQ (reference sequence). CDR3 amino acids: CASYGNTEASF. The CDR3 DNA follows: TGTGCCAGCTACGGAAACACTGAAGCTTCCTTT. The full variable domain, its missing parts supplied by reference TRBV7-9 and TRBJ1-1, is DTGVSQNPRHKITKRGQNVTFRCDPISEHNRLYWYRQTLGQGPEFLTYFQNEAQLEKSRLLSDRFSAERPKGSFSTLEIQRTEQGDSAMYLCASYGNTEASFGQGTRLTVV.

This clonotype was observed many times. The chain carries TRBV19 and TRBJ1-5, with 9 bases fitting TRBD1. Germline values: CDR1 LNHDA, CDR2 SQIVND (reference sequence). CDR3 length: 15 amino acids. V shed 3 bases and J 5 bases; nucleotides not matched to a gene: 5. This chain's CDR3 is CASSIVGQGYQPQHF. The CDR3 DNA reads TGTGCCAGTAGTATCGTCGGACAGGGGTATCAGCCCCAGCATTTT.

This clonotype came up a few times. A read error is possible here, since a much larger clone lies one base away. The chain recombines TRBV28 with TRBJ2-3, with 7 nucleotides matching TRBD2. Germline V gene sequence: CDR1 MDHEN, CDR2 SYDVKM. This CDR3 comprises 16 residues. CDR3 coding DNA: TGTGCCAGCAGTCGGGGGAGGGGATCCCCCACAAATACGCAGTATTTT. It specifies CASSRGRGSPTNTQYF.